The entry below gives a single T cell receptor beta chain sequence along with its context. Its matching antigen is unknown. The data belong to a study of cytomegalovirus exposure and HLA in healthy donors. Study observations and caveats: Earlier analysis looked at TCR beta V segments, and most were productive about 90% or about 30% of the time.

The CDR3 is 14 residues long. Germline loops: CDR1 GTSNPN, CDR2 SVGIG (reference sequence). With 5 bases removed from V and 7 bases from J, the gap between germline ends came to 18 bases. PCR primers comprised 60 Vbeta and 13 Jbeta primers. Data came from immunoSEQ multiplex PCR; TCRdb stores just in-frame clones and leaves some out. Of approximately 140,000 clones detected, approximately 82% appear once; the ten largest clones hold approximately 2.8%. This chain links TRBV30 with TRBJ2-1; possible D gene TRBD2, 6 bases. The TCR sequence derives from a boy aged 2 to 10 in good health and CMV-seronegative. The sequenced sample consisted of PBMCs. CDR3 in DNA: TGTGCCTGGGGTCCGAAGGGACTCAGAAATGAGCAGTTCTTC. Translation: CAWGPKGLRNEQFF.